The clone carrying this T cell receptor beta chain was observed at least ten times. Its antigen is currently unknown. The record originates from a study of T-cell memory formation after mild COVID-19. Study-level points and caveats: Clones that contracted from day 15 to 85 were balanced CD4/CD8, while later expanders leaned CD4+. Clonal second-wave expansions that peaked on day 37 had unconfirmed SARS-CoV-2 specificity.

Trimming pared 7 bases from V and 3 bases from J, leaving 5 bases between. The CDR3 totals 10 residues. Germline V gene lookup returns CDR1 SQVTM and CDR2 ANQGSEA. After 5'RACE with constant-segment primers, TCR alpha and TCR beta cDNA libraries carrying sample barcodes and UMIs were obtained. Using its own MiXCR run on the 5' RACE reads, TCRdb lists one record per CDR3 protein. The table shows about 150,000 distinct CDR3 sequences, with about 6% occurring only once. The TCR was taken from an adult woman who had mild COVID-19 (a few samples of this study predate the infection). Cell type and time point are not known. Sequenced input: PBMCs or a T cell subset sorted from them (not recorded which). The chain recombines TRBV29-1 with TRBJ2-3, with a tentative D call TRBD2 (5 bases). This chain's CDR3 is CSGETDTQYF. CDR3 sequence (DNA): TGCAGCGGGGAGACAGATACGCAGTATTTT.